The clone carrying this T cell receptor beta chain showed up many times. The data are from a study of kidney transplant recipient with SARS-CoV-2 infection. This CDR3 region has 17 residues. V was trimmed by 5 bases and J by 4 bases, leaving 23 bases between them. In germline, CDR1 is LNHNV, CDR2 YYDKDF (reference sequence). TCRdb independently ran MiXCR on the reads; one entry per CDR3 protein. The sample lists under 250,000 distinct CDR3 sequences, under 30% seen once, with more than 6.5% in the top ten. The sequence derives from a male patient between 25 and 40 years old who had COVID-19 and was a kidney transplant recipient. Some of the T cells might come from the graft donor. This specimen was a blood sample, taken at baseline and between days 110 and 120 from a kidney transplant recipient. The gene calls are TRBV15 and TRBJ1-2; D unclear. The CDR3 is CATSVCGRCGKTYGYTF. For the CDR3, the DNA is TGTGCCACCAGCGTATGTGGAAGGTGTGGAAAGACCTATGGCTACACCTTC.